The T cell receptor (beta chain) under discussion was sequenced for a study of T cells in Graves' hyperthyroidism and ophthalmopathy. The source material, RNA transcripts, was used to amplify TCR beta CDR3 regions. The TCR CDR3 was amplified in a first-round RT-PCR using the HTBI primer set. TCRdb ran MiXCR on the multiplex PCR reads and lists one entry per CDR3 protein. In the table there are hundreds of thousands of distinct CDR3 sequences, around 46% of which are singletons. To note about this clonotype: Antigen specificity is unknown.

Germline V CDR1 and CDR2: KGHDR, SFDVKD. V shed 11 bases and J shed 1 base, with 13 bases lying between them. The CDR3 sequence is 13 residues long. Regarding the study as a whole: Most expanded thyroid clonotypes above 0.001 also appeared in blood.

This TCR derives from a woman aged 18-29 years with Graves' hyperthyroidism. Source material: peripheral blood or thyroid tissue (not recorded which). The rearrangement uses TRBV24-1 and TRBJ1-1; D not resolved. The CDR3, as DNA: TGTGCCAGTCAGGCGATACAGAACACTGAAGCTTTCTTT. Translating gives CASQAIQNTEAFF.